Listed below are T cell receptor beta chains from one sample, sequenced in a study of regulatory T cells in long-lasting Graves disease. TCRdb called the multiplex PCR reads again in MiXCR, with one record for every CDR3 protein. The sample records under 800,000 distinct CDR3 sequences, less than 20% being singletons. This same sample was also taken into another study, of T cells in Graves' hyperthyroidism and ophthalmopathy.

This sample comprised peripheral blood mononuclear cells (PBMCs), obtained at new diagnosis, from a patient treated with antithyroid drugs. These receptors originate from a young woman with Graves disease. Both conserved end residues are part of each CDR3. The order of the fields is clone size, D gene, V gene, J gene, CDR3 protein, CDR3 DNA. The D gene is left open where the match is weak. The listing skips clone size in some rows; elsewhere it reads once, few, many or a size class.

clone_size: many
d_call: TRBD2
v_call: TRBV2
j_call: TRBJ2-3
cdr3_aa: CARGLAGDTQYF
cdr3_nt: TGTGCCAGAGGACTAGCGGGGGATACGCAGTATTTT

clone_size: many
d_call: .
v_call: TRBV24-1
j_call: TRBJ2-1
cdr3_aa: CATSGLVNEQFF
cdr3_nt: TGTGCCACCAGTGGTCTTGTCAATGAGCAGTTCTTC

clone_size: few
d_call: TRBD1
v_call: TRBV20-1
j_call: TRBJ2-7
cdr3_aa: CSSWTGAHEQYF
cdr3_nt: TGCAGTTCCTGGACAGGGGCCCACGAGCAGTACTTC

clone_size: .
d_call: .
v_call: TRBV5-4
j_call: TRBJ2-1
cdr3_aa: CASSLGGGGGNEQFF
cdr3_nt: TGTGCCAGCAGCTTAGGGGGGGGTGGAGGCAATGAGCAGTTCTTC

clone_size: many
d_call: .
v_call: TRBV2
j_call: TRBJ1-5
cdr3_aa: CASSTLGYSNQPQHF
cdr3_nt: TGTGCCAGCAGTACGTTGGGGTATAGCAATCAGCCCCAGCATTTT

clone_size: few
d_call: .
v_call: TRBV13
j_call: TRBJ1-2
cdr3_aa: CASSLGKGRGYGYTF
cdr3_nt: TGTGCCAGCAGCTTAGGCAAGGGCAGGGGTTATGGCTACACCTTC

clone_size: many
d_call: .
v_call: TRBV15
j_call: TRBJ2-5
cdr3_aa: CATSRAGIQETQYF
cdr3_nt: TGTGCCACCAGCAGAGCGGGGATCCAAGAGACCCAGTACTTC

clone_size: .
d_call: TRBD1
v_call: TRBV12-3/TRBV12-4
j_call: TRBJ2-1
cdr3_aa: CASSGTGVYNEQFF
cdr3_nt: TGTGCCAGCAGTGGGACAGGGGTTTACAATGAGCAGTTCTTC

clone_size: few
d_call: TRBD1
v_call: TRBV5-1
j_call: TRBJ1-2
cdr3_aa: CASSRIGDRGDGYTF
cdr3_nt: TGCGCCAGCAGCCGTATTGGGGACAGGGGAGATGGCTACACCTTC

clone_size: few
d_call: TRBD2
v_call: TRBV7-2
j_call: TRBJ2-5
cdr3_aa: CASSLVGTSGKETQYF
cdr3_nt: TGTGCCAGCAGCTTAGTCGGGACTAGCGGGAAAGAGACCCAGTACTTC

clone_size: many
d_call: TRBD1
v_call: TRBV2
j_call: TRBJ1-6
cdr3_aa: CASSQGTGYDSPLHF
cdr3_nt: TGTGCCAGCAGTCAAGGGACAGGGTATGATTCACCCCTCCACTTT

clone_size: .
d_call: .
v_call: TRBV20-1
j_call: TRBJ1-2
cdr3_aa: CSARDMRGHGYTF
cdr3_nt: TGCAGTGCTAGAGATATGAGGGGCCATGGCTACACCTTC

clone_size: few
d_call: .
v_call: TRBV6-1
j_call: TRBJ1-3
cdr3_aa: CASSYALWSSGNTIYF
cdr3_nt: TGTGCCAGCAGTTACGCGTTGTGGAGCTCTGGAAACACCATATATTTT

clone_size: many
d_call: .
v_call: TRBV6-2/TRBV6-3
j_call: TRBJ2-3
cdr3_aa: CASSSGKGKDTQYF
cdr3_nt: TGTGCCAGCAGTTCAGGAAAAGGGAAAGATACGCAGTATTTT

clone_size: few
d_call: .
v_call: TRBV10-2
j_call: TRBJ2-1
cdr3_aa: CASSYTDVRDFSQQFF
cdr3_nt: TGCGCCAGCAGTTACACCGACGTACGGGATTTTTCCCAGCAGTTCTTC

clone_size: many
d_call: .
v_call: TRBV12-3/TRBV12-4
j_call: TRBJ2-6
cdr3_aa: CASSLGPGANVLTF
cdr3_nt: TGTGCCAGCAGCTTAGGGCCTGGGGCCAACGTCCTGACTTTC

clone_size: few
d_call: .
v_call: TRBV7-9
j_call: TRBJ1-5
cdr3_aa: CASSPRGGRDQPQHF
cdr3_nt: TGTGCCAGCAGCCCTAGGGGGGGCAGGGATCAGCCCCAGCATTTT

clone_size: few
d_call: .
v_call: TRBV11-2
j_call: TRBJ1-6
cdr3_aa: CASRPQGTWNSPLHF
cdr3_nt: TGTGCCAGCAGGCCTCAGGGTACTTGGAACTCACCCCTCCACTTT

clone_size: many
d_call: TRBD2
v_call: TRBV7-3
j_call: TRBJ2-1
cdr3_aa: CASSSRLAGSYNEQFF
cdr3_nt: TGTGCCAGCAGCTCACGACTAGCGGGGTCTTACAATGAGCAGTTCTTC

clone_size: .
d_call: .
v_call: TRBV29-1
j_call: TRBJ2-1
cdr3_aa: CSVDQGYNEQFF
cdr3_nt: TGCAGCGTTGATCAGGGCTACAATGAGCAGTTCTTC